This T cell receptor (beta chain) derives from a study of control samples from healthy donors and cancer patients. The assay was immunoSEQ multiplex PCR, and TCRdb's table has in-frame clones only and misses some. Among about 120,000 clones, 88% were seen once, and the ten largest hold less than 3.5%. V was shortened by 0 bases and J by 5 bases, with 4 bases between the two germline ends. This CDR3 is built from 12 residues. The germline gives CDR1 SGHNT, CDR2 YYREEE (reference sequence). This chain connects TRBV5-4 to TRBJ2-3; D unresolved. The sequence derives from a middle-aged man in good health. The specimen sequenced was blood. The CDR3 DNA follows: TGTGCCAGCAGCTTGGCCGGAGATACGCAGTATTTT. It yields the protein CASSLAGDTQYF.